This T cell receptor (beta chain) was obtained from a study of T cells of healthy individuals. TCRdb re-called the 5' RACE reads through MiXCR, storing one row per CDR3 protein. The sample contains tens of thousands of distinct CDR3 sequences, 4% to 5.5% of which appear only once. This clonotype has at least ten counts. The germline V and J ends were trimmed by 4 bases and 3 bases, with 9 bases remaining between them. Germline CDR1 is SGHDN and CDR2 is FVKESK. This CDR3 spans 14 amino acids. This chain uses TRBV14 with TRBJ2-2, with D unclear. This TCR derives from a human donor in good health. The CDR3 coding sequence is TGTGCCAGCAGCCCCCTGCGGTACACCGGGGAGCTGTTTTTT. Translation: CASSPLRYTGELFF.